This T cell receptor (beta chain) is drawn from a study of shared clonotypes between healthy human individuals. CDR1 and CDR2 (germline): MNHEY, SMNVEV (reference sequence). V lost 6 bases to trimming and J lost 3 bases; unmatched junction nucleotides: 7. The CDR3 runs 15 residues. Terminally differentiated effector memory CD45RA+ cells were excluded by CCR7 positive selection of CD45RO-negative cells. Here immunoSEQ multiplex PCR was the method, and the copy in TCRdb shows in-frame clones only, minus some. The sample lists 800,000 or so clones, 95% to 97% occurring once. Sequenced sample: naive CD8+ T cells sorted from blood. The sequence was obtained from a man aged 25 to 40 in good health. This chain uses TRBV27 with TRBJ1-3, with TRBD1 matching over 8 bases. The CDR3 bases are TGTGCCAGCAGAGCGGCAGGGGGCGGTGGAAACACCATATATTTT. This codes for CASRAAGGGGNTIYF.